This TCR beta chain emerged from a study of human T cells and chemical hapten exposure. Findings and caveats of the study: The study found that DPC sensitization did not change TCRs above 1 in 1000 frequency.

Time point reported: healthy volunteer bleed at 2 weeks. The study extracted total RNA from unfractionated whole blood. The library tagged individual cDNA molecules with unique molecular identifiers. Each CDR3 protein gets one entry after TCRdb re-called the RACE reads with MiXCR. The sample consists of 50,000 or so distinct CDR3 sequences, almost 4.5% of them appearing once. Comments on this clonotype: Its target is unknown.

The CDR3 extends over 12 amino acids. Germline lookup yields CDR1 MDHEN and CDR2 SYDVKM. Trimming removed 8 bases at V and 3 bases at J, with 7 bases between. The specimen was whole blood. The rearrangement uses TRBV28 and TRBJ2-2, with D tentatively TRBD1 (6 bases). The source of this sequence is a human donor in good health. Some clones in this sample may be carry-over from other donors' samples. The CDR3 DNA follows: TGTGCCAGCCGGACAGACACCGGGGAGCTGTTTTTT. It yields the protein CASRTDTGELFF.